The sequence of this T cell receptor (beta chain) was determined in a study of identical twins. This clonotype was detected once. The target antigen is unknown. The CDR3 covers 16 residues. The ends were cut back, 7 bases at V and 2 bases at J, with 22 bases in the middle. Germline-derived CDR1 and CDR2 are DFQATT and SNEGSKA (reference sequence). The study's findings and limits: In zero-insertion analyses, partial confounding could arise from invariant MAIT and iNKT cells.

TCRdb re-analysed the 5' RACE reads in MiXCR, keeping a single row per CDR3 protein. The sample lists about 250,000 distinct CDR3 sequences, over 11% occurring once. The receptor's source is a woman aged 18-35 years in good health. This chain connects TRBV20-1 to TRBJ2-3, with D perhaps matching TRBD1 (6 bases). The sequencing sample was made of memory (CD45RO+) T cells sorted from blood. CDR3 in DNA: TGCAGTGTTTACACTCCGGGCCAGGGGCCCACAGATACGCAGTATTTT. It translates to CSVYTPGQGPTDTQYF.